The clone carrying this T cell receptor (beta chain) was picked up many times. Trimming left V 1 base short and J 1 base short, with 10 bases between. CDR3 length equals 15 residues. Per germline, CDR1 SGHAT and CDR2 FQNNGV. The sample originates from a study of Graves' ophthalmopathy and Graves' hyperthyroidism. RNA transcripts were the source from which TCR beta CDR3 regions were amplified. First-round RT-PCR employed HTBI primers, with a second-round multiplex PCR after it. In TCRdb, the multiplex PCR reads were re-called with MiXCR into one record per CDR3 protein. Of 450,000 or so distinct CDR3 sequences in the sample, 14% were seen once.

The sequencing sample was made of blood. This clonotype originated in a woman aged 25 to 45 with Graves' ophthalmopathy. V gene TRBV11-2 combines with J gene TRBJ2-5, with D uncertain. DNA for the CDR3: TGTGCCAGCAGCTTAGGGACCATCCGCCAAGAGACCCAGTACTTC. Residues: CASSLGTIRQETQYF. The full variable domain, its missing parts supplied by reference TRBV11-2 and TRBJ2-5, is EAGVAQSPRYKIIEKRQSVAFWCNPISGHATLYWYQQILGQGPKLLIQFQNNGVVDDSQLPKDRFSAERLKGVDSTLKIQPAKLEDSAVYLCASSLGTIRQETQYFGPGTRLLVL.